The 21 T cell receptor beta chains in this list originate from one sample, sequenced in a study of T cell responses to AZD1222 COVID-19 vaccine. Clones were read by immunoSEQ multiplex PCR, and TCRdb kept only the in-frame ones, dropping some. This sample carries 150,000 or so clones, 88% of them seen once, and the ten largest clones take around 3%. The source was peripheral blood, collected on day 0 of AZD1222 vaccination. These TCRs come from an adult in good health.

CDR3 sequence (DNA): TGTGCCAGCAGTCAGCGACCTTCTGCTAACTATGGCTACACCTTC. Residues: CASSQRPSANYGYTF. The genes are TRBV6-2 or TRBV6-3 and TRBJ1-2, with D uncertain. Germline V gene sequence: CDR1 MNHEY, CDR2 SVGEGT. This CDR3 is built from 15 residues. Between the trimmed V and J ends, which lost 5 bases and 0 bases, there was a span of 13 bases.

This sequence joins TRBV29-1 and TRBJ2-3; TRBD1 or TRBD2 may be the D gene (6 bases each). The ends were cut back, 6 bases at V and 3 bases at J, with 13 bases in the middle. Germline assignment: CDR1 SQVTM and CDR2 ANQGSEA. CDR3 size: 13 residues. In nucleotides, the CDR3 is TGCAGCGTCCGAAGGGGGGCGACAGATACGCAGTATTTT. Its translation is CSVRRGATDTQYF.

This chain uses TRBV11-3 with TRBJ2-7, with TRBD2 identical over 8 bases. V lost 2 bases, J lost 2 bases, and 2 bases stayed unmatched. The CDR3 is 14 amino acids. Germline V gene lookup returns CDR1 SGHNT and CDR2 YENEEA. CDR3 sequence reads: CASSLSGGPYEQYF. In DNA form, the CDR3 reads TGTGCCAGCAGCTTAAGCGGGGGACCCTACGAGCAGTACTTC.

This chain links TRBV28 with TRBJ1-1, with 11 bases identical to TRBD1. This CDR3 is built from 12 residues. Germline V gene lookup returns CDR1 MDHEN and CDR2 SYDVKM. After removal of 9 bases from V and 4 bases from J, the junction contained 1 base not matched to a gene. CDR3 sequence reads: CASGTGGTEAFF. CDR3 coding DNA: TGTGCCAGTGGGACAGGGGGCACTGAAGCTTTCTTT.

The V and J genes are TRBV10-1 and TRBJ2-7; 7 nucleotides line up with TRBD1. CDR1 is WNHNN and CDR2 is SYGVQD in the germline V gene (reference sequence). The CDR3 is made up of 14 amino acids. With V trimmed by 4 bases and J by 5 bases, 8 bases remained unmatched. The CDR3 DNA reads TGCGCCAGCAGTGGAACAGGGGTTTGGAACGAGCAGTACTTC. Protein: CASSGTGVWNEQYF.

J is TRBJ1-5 and V is TRBV9; 8 bases match TRBD1. CDR1 SGDLS and CDR2 YYNGEE come from the germline V gene. The CDR3 loop spans 15 amino acids. After removal of 4 bases from V and 1 base from J, the junction contained 4 bases not matched to a gene. In DNA form, the CDR3 reads TGTGCCAGCAGCCAGGGGGCGGGAAGCAATCAGCCCCAGCATTTT. It encodes CASSQGAGSNQPQHF. Together with reference TRBV9 and TRBJ1-5, the CDR3 gives the full variable domain: DSGVTQTPKHLITATGQRVTLRCSPRSGDLSVYWYQQSLDQGLQFLIQYYNGEERAKGNILERFSAQQFPDLHSELNLSSLELGDSALYFCASSQGAGSNQPQHFGDGTRLSIL.

V usage is TRBV7-2 and J usage is TRBJ2-2; D possibly corresponds to TRBD1 (6 bases). CDR1 SGHTA and CDR2 FQGNSA come from the germline V gene. Trimming cost V 5 bases and J 6 bases, with 16 bases left between them. This CDR3 contains 15 residues. The CDR3 loop reads CASSVEGHRAGELFF. In DNA form, the CDR3 reads TGTGCCAGCAGCGTAGAGGGGCACAGGGCCGGGGAGCTGTTTTTT.

The chain employs TRBV6-5 and TRBJ1-2, with D possibly being TRBD1 (6 bases). Per the germline V gene, CDR1 is MNHEY and CDR2 is SVGAGI. V shed 4 bases and J shed 3 bases, with 15 bases lying between them. The CDR3 contains 15 residues. CDR3 coding DNA: TGTGCCAGCAGTTCGGGGGGGGCGGTAGACTATGGCTACACCTTC. This encodes CASSSGGAVDYGYTF.

The chain recombines TRBV7-2 with TRBJ1-3; D possibly corresponds to TRBD1 (5 bases). This CDR3 is built from 17 residues. Trimming pared 1 base from V and 2 bases from J, leaving 15 bases between. The germline V gene encodes CDR1 SGHTA and CDR2 FQGNSA. CDR3 amino acids: CASSLVGLGGTGNTIYF. DNA of the CDR3: TGTGCCAGCAGCTTAGTTGGATTGGGGGGAACTGGAAACACCATATATTTT.

The V gene is TRBV10-2, the J gene TRBJ1-4; D might be TRBD1 (6 bases). CDR1 WSHSY and CDR2 SAAADI come from the germline V gene. The V gene lost 6 bases and the J gene lost 4 bases, with 9 bases spanning the gap. The CDR3 covers 13 residues. The CDR3 protein is CASRGQNNEKLFF. As DNA, the CDR3 is TGCGCCAGCAGAGGACAGAATAATGAAAAACTGTTTTTT.

CDR3 region: CASAGTGGEKLFF. The CDR3 region has the DNA TGTGCCAGCGCCGGGACAGGGGGTGAAAAACTGTTTTTT. V and J are TRBV19 and TRBJ1-4; 11 positions match TRBD1. This CDR3 is 13 amino acids long. Germline values: CDR1 LNHDA, CDR2 SQIVND (reference sequence). J was trimmed by 7 bases and V by 9 bases; bases with no gene match: 4.

This chain joins TRBV6-5 and TRBJ2-3, with D perhaps TRBD1 or TRBD2 (5 bases each). V was pared by 7 bases and J by 1 base, with 12 bases between. In germline, CDR1 is MNHEY, CDR2 SVGAGI. The CDR3 sequence is 14 residues long. CDR3 amino acids: CASKMGPGTDTQYF. DNA for the CDR3: TGTGCCAGCAAAATGGGACCTGGCACAGATACGCAGTATTTT.

The chain has TRBV3-1 (or the pseudogene TRBV3-2) and TRBJ2-7; 9 nucleotides align to TRBD2. Germline V gene lookup returns CDR1 LGHDT and CDR2 YNNKEL (reference sequence). The CDR3 has 15 residues. Trimming took 4 bases from V and 0 from J; bases not matched to a gene: 4. The CDR3 here is CASSLNSGGSYEQYF. CDR3 nucleotide sequence: TGTGCCAGCAGCCTCAATAGCGGGGGCTCCTACGAGCAGTACTTC.

The chain links TRBV6-5 to TRBJ1-1; 8 nucleotides line up with TRBD1. This CDR3 contains 14 residues. CDR1 is MNHEY and CDR2 is SVGAGI in the germline V gene. With V trimmed by 4 bases and J by 4 bases, 5 bases remained unmatched. The CDR3 DNA reads TGTGCCAGCAGTTTCCAACAGGGGGGCACTGAAGCTTTCTTT. This encodes CASSFQQGGTEAFF.

The chain carries TRBV11-2 and TRBJ1-3; D unresolved. Germline lookup yields CDR1 SGHAT and CDR2 FQNNGV. V dropped 0 bases and J dropped 4 bases, with 10 bases sitting between them. The CDR3 contains 15 residues. The CDR3 spells CASSLDQVFGNTIYF. CDR3 DNA: TGTGCCAGCAGCTTAGATCAAGTTTTCGGAAACACCATATATTTT.

J is TRBJ1-1 and V is TRBV7-9; no clear D. This CDR3 has 14 amino acids. Germline V gives CDR1 SEHNR, CDR2 FQNEAQ (reference sequence). V was clipped by 2 bases and J by 1 base, with 8 bases between them. The CDR3 region is CASSLTTANTEAFF. The CDR3 bases are TGTGCCAGCAGCTTAACTACAGCGAACACTGAAGCTTTCTTT.

The chain employs TRBV29-1 and TRBJ1-1; TRBD1 might be the D (6 bases). The CDR3 consists of 15 residues. Germline-derived CDR1 and CDR2 are SQVTM and ANQGSEA. With 8 bases removed from V and 1 base from J, the gap between germline ends came to 20 bases. This CDR3 reads CSTTYSGGGNTEAFF. CDR3 DNA: TGCAGCACAACTTACTCCGGGGGCGGGAACACTGAAGCTTTCTTT.

This clone has more than one count but fewer than ten. The V call is TRBV4-1, the J call TRBJ1-3; possible D gene TRBD1, 6 bases. The CDR3 is made up of 17 amino acids. Trimming left V 1 base short and J 0 bases short, with 13 bases between. The germline V gene has CDR1 MGHRA and CDR2 YSYEKL. This CDR3 reads CASSQVLGASSGNTIYF. CDR3 bases: TGCGCCAGCAGCCAAGTCCTGGGGGCCTCCTCTGGAAACACCATATATTTT.

There are a few counts of this clone. The rearrangement links TRBV27 to TRBJ1-2, with D possibly TRBD1 on 5 matching bases. The CDR3 has 14 amino acids. The V end was cut by 5 bases, the J end by 6 bases, with 16 bases between. CDR1 is MNHEY and CDR2 is SMNVEV in the germline V gene (reference sequence). CDR3 sequence: CASSLTGTWDGYTF. CDR3 nucleotide sequence: TGTGCCAGCAGTCTTACCGGGACTTGGGATGGCTACACCTTC.

The rearrangement uses TRBV20-1 and TRBJ2-7; TRBD2 might be the D (6 bases). Germline V gene data show CDR1 as DFQATT and CDR2 as SNEGSKA (reference sequence). CDR3 length: 13 amino acids. Trimming took off 3 bases at V and 8 bases at J, with 17 bases between the two ends. CDR3 nucleotide sequence: TGCAGTGCTAGTTTCGGGAGTGGCGACAAGCAGTACTTC. Translated: CSASFGSGDKQYF.

The rearrangement joins TRBV19 to TRBJ1-3; TRBD1 might be the D (5 bases). Germline V gene sequence: CDR1 LNHDA, CDR2 SQIVND (reference sequence). The CDR3 extends over 14 amino acids. The V and J ends lost 3 bases and 3 bases respectively, with 9 bases between them. CDR3 DNA: TGTGCCAGTAGTATGCGCAGGGATGGAAACACCATATATTTT. This translates into CASSMRRDGNTIYF.